The 8 T cell receptor beta chains given below trace back to one sample, sequenced in a study of cytomegalovirus exposure and HLA in healthy donors. 13 Jbeta primers and 60 Vbeta primers were used for the PCR. TCRdb's table, derived via immunoSEQ multiplex PCR, lists solely in-frame clones and lacks some. This repertoire shows around 210,000 clones, around 80% found once; its top ten account for 0.4% to 0.6%. The sequenced sample was PBMCs. The receptor set was obtained from a boy aged 5 to 17 in good health and CMV-seronegative.

The gene calls are TRBV4-1 and TRBJ2-5; 7 nucleotides match TRBD1. CDR1 MGHRA and CDR2 YSYEKL come from the germline V gene. V trimming: 0 bases; J trimming: 3 bases; junction bases outside the gene matches: 10. The CDR3 totals 17 residues. The CDR3 reads CASSQDGQGVPEETQYF. The CDR3 DNA sequence: TGCGCCAGCAGCCAAGATGGGCAGGGGGTACCGGAAGAGACCCAGTACTTC.

The chain employs TRBV5-4 and TRBJ1-2, with 9 bases matching TRBD1. The CDR3 loop spans 17 amino acids. Trimming took 4 bases from V and 4 from J; bases not matched to a gene: 14. CDR1 is SGHNT, CDR2 YYREEE, per germline (reference sequence). The chain's CDR3 is CASSIRGEETGGYGYTF. CDR3 coding DNA: TGTGCCAGCAGCATTCGAGGAGAGGAGACAGGGGGCTATGGCTACACCTTC.

The chain combines TRBV19 with TRBJ1-4; 8 bases line up with TRBD1. This CDR3 has 15 residues. V dropped 9 bases and J dropped 7; count of bases not matched to a gene: 13. Looked up from germline, CDR1 is LNHDA and CDR2 is SQIVND (reference sequence). The CDR3 protein is CASRQGPLGVEKLFF. The CDR3 nucleotides are TGTGCCAGCCGACAGGGGCCCCTCGGGGTTGAAAAACTGTTTTTT.

V usage is TRBV11-3 and J usage is TRBJ2-2, with D unresolved. Trimming stripped 5 bases from V and 0 bases from J, with 10 bases between. The CDR3 totals 15 residues. Germline CDR1 reads SGHNT; CDR2 reads YENEEA. The CDR3 region has the DNA TGTGCCAGCAGCCCCGGAAGCGCGAACACCGGGGAGCTGTTTTTT. Translating it yields CASSPGSANTGELFF.

The chain couples TRBV5-1 to TRBJ1-6; no clear D. The CDR3 is 16 residues long. V lost 0 bases and J 7 bases, leaving 14 bases between the germline ends. Germline CDR1 and CDR2: SGHRS and YFSETQ. CDR3 amino acids: CASSLGGEAANSPLHF. In nucleotides, the CDR3 is TGCGCCAGCAGCTTGGGTGGAGAAGCAGCCAATTCACCCCTCCACTTT.

Of note for this clone: Other nucleotide sequences in the sample specify the same CDR3. CDR3 coding DNA: TGTGCCAGTAGTGACAGGGCTAACACCGGGGAGCTGTTTTTT. Amino acid sequence: CASSDRANTGELFF. The chain carries TRBV19 and TRBJ2-2, with 7 bases lining up with TRBD1. The trim removed 5 bases at V and 2 bases at J, leaving 2 bases unmatched. The CDR3 extends over 14 amino acids. From germline, CDR1 is LNHDA and CDR2 SQIVND (reference sequence).

This clone occurred a few times. V usage is TRBV29-1 and J usage is TRBJ1-1, with 8 bases lining up with TRBD1. V lost 6 bases and J lost 5; bases outside the gene matches: 5. Germline CDR1 reads SQVTM; CDR2 reads ANQGSEA. The CDR3 has 12 amino acids. The CDR3 reads CSVNRGSTEAFF. DNA for the CDR3: TGCAGCGTAAACAGGGGGAGTACTGAAGCTTTCTTT.

This clone turned up a few times. The chain carries TRBV11-3 and TRBJ2-7, with D unclear. The germline V gene has CDR1 SGHNT and CDR2 YENEEA. The CDR3 totals 15 residues. Between the trimmed V and J ends, which lost 0 bases and 2 bases, there was a span of 11 bases. This CDR3 reads CASSLDLGRTYEQYF. As DNA, the CDR3 is TGTGCCAGCAGCTTAGATCTGGGCAGAACCTACGAGCAGTACTTC. Together with reference TRBV11-3 and TRBJ2-7, the CDR3 gives the full variable domain: EAGVVQSPRYKIIEKKQPVAFWCNPISGHNTLYWYLQNLGQGPELLIRYENEEAVDDSQLPKDRFSAERLKGVDSTLKIQPAELGDSAVYLCASSLDLGRTYEQYFGPGTRLTVT.